This record concerns one T cell receptor (beta chain) sequence. The antigen is unknown. This record comes from a study of cytomegalovirus exposure and HLA in healthy donors. The study ran its PCR with 60 Vbeta and 13 Jbeta primers. Using immunoSEQ multiplex PCR, the repertoire was profiled, and TCRdb retains in-frame clones only, with some absent. The data show 120,000 or so clones, with 65% to 85% seen just once and around 4% held by the top ten. The V gene's germline CDR1 is SNHLY and CDR2 FYNNEI. V was trimmed by 3 bases and J by 5 bases, leaving 4 bases between them. This CDR3 region has 11 residues. Study observations and caveats: Several of the most significant clusters appeared linked to common viral pathogens, based on a later analysis. Sequencing had likely introduced a cluster of highly shared sequence variants as an artifact. Most TCR sequences were rare, but some public TCRs occurred in many donors.

This sequence originates from a young man in good health and CMV-seropositive. The rearrangement uses TRBV2 and TRBJ1-2; D uncertain. The specimen was PBMCs. DNA for the CDR3: TGTGCCAGCAGTGACCGGTATGGCTACACCTTC. It specifies CASSDRYGYTF.